The 14 T cell receptor beta chains below all came from one sample that was sequenced in a study of CD8 T cells in ankylosing spondylitis. TCRdb called the 5' RACE reads again in MiXCR, with one record for every CDR3 protein. In the table there are under 250,000 distinct CDR3 sequences, roughly a tenth of which are singletons. The sample taken for sequencing was blood, either unsorted or a sorted T cell fraction (not recorded which). Receptors originate from a male donor with ankylosing spondylitis or in good health (not recorded which).

Of note for this clonotype: This sequence may be a read error, since a much larger clone differs from it by one base. The rearrangement uses TRBV4-1 and TRBJ1-3; 7 positions match TRBD1. This CDR3 is built from 16 residues. The V gene's germline CDR1 is MGHRA and CDR2 YSYEKL. The DNA of the CDR3 is TGCGCCAGCAGCCTAGAAGGGACAGTCTCTGGAAACACCATGTATTTT. Encoded protein: CASSLEGTVSGNTMYF.

This clonotype was seen at least ten times. V gene TRBV2 combines with J gene TRBJ2-7, with D perhaps assigned TRBD1 or TRBD2 (5 bases each). This CDR3 region has 15 residues. Trimming took 2 bases from V and 3 from J, leaving 14 bases between them. Germline V gives CDR1 SNHLY, CDR2 FYNNEI. The CDR3 coding sequence is TGTGCCAGCAGTGAATTCTCCGGGACGCGCTACGAGCAGTACTTC. Protein sequence: CASSEFSGTRYEQYF.

The chain recombines TRBV5-6 with TRBJ1-1, with D perhaps matching TRBD1 (6 bases). The CDR3 has 14 residues. V lost 4 bases to trimming and J lost 5 bases, with 15 bases between them. Germline values: CDR1 SGHDT, CDR2 YYEEEE. The DNA of the CDR3 is TGTGCCAGCAGCCAGACAGGAGGTGGAACTGAAGCTTTCTTT. It is translated as CASSQTGGGTEAFF.

This clonotype was found a few times. V is TRBV7-9 and J is TRBJ2-7, with 9 bases fitting TRBD1. J gave up 2 bases and V 3 bases, and 11 bases lay outside the gene matches. Germline CDR1 reads SEHNR; CDR2 reads FQNEAQ (reference sequence). The CDR3 spans 17 residues. CDR3 sequence (DNA): TGTGCCAGCAGCTTCGCCCCAAAGGACAGGGGCACCTACGAGCAGTACTTC. This encodes CASSFAPKDRGTYEQYF.

This clonotype was recorded many times. The chain employs TRBV3-1 and TRBJ2-3, with 8 bases lining up with TRBD2. Germline CDR1 and CDR2: LGHDT and YNNKEL (reference sequence). This CDR3 has 16 residues. V gave up 5 bases and J gave up 1 base; unmatched junction bases: 8. The CDR3 spells CASSAPRREGTDTQYF. The CDR3 coding sequence is TGTGCCAGCAGCGCCCCTCGGCGGGAGGGCACAGATACGCAGTATTTT.

This clonotype was recorded at least ten times. V is TRBV7-9 and J is TRBJ2-7, with D perhaps matching TRBD2 (5 bases). Trimming stripped 4 bases from V and 5 bases from J, with 12 bases between. This CDR3 is 13 amino acids long. Germline lookup yields CDR1 SEHNR and CDR2 FQNEAQ (reference sequence). CDR3 region: CASSSTSQNEQYF. CDR3 DNA: TGTGCCAGCAGCTCTACTAGTCAAAACGAGCAGTACTTC.

This clonotype was recorded at least ten times. V is TRBV21-1 and J is TRBJ2-7; the D call TRBD2 from the table was never checked on the DNA. TRBV21-1 is annotated as a pseudogene. The CDR3 runs to 14 residues. The chain's CDR3 is CASSKRASLLEQYF. The CDR3 DNA reads TGTGCCAGCAGCAAAAGGGCTAGCCTCCTCGAGCAGTACTTC.

This clonotype has just a few counts. The chain links TRBV7-2 to TRBJ2-3; D unresolved. The V gene lost 2 bases and the J gene lost 2 bases, with 5 bases spanning the gap. There are 13 residues in the CDR3. Germline V lookup: CDR1 SGHTA, CDR2 FQGNSA. In DNA, the CDR3 is TGTGCCAGCAGCTTACAGGTCACAGATACGCAGTATTTT. It is translated as CASSLQVTDTQYF.

This clonotype occurred a few times. This chain uses TRBV7-9 with TRBJ2-1, with D maybe TRBD1 (5 bases). The CDR3 has 13 amino acids. V lost 5 bases to trimming and J lost 9 bases, with 14 bases between them. The germline V gene has CDR1 SEHNR and CDR2 FQNEAQ (reference sequence). CDR3 sequence (DNA): TGTGCCAGCAGCATAGATCCAGGGCTTGAGCAGTTCTTC. Protein product: CASSIDPGLEQFF. The variable domain in full, with the rest retrieved from reference TRBV7-9 and TRBJ2-1, is DTGVSQNPRHKITKRGQNVTFRCDPISEHNRLYWYRQTLGQGPEFLTYFQNEAQLEKSRLLSDRFSAERPKGSFSTLEIQRTEQGDSAMYLCASSIDPGLEQFFGPGTRLTVL.

This clonotype has a single count. The rearrangement uses TRBV12-3 or TRBV12-4 and TRBJ1-1; D perhaps matches TRBD1 (6 bases). V lost 6 bases and J lost 11, with 19 bases in between. The CDR3 contains 13 residues. CDR3 sequence (DNA): TGTGCCAGCAGGGCCGGGGTGGAGGGGGGGGCTTTCTTT. Its protein product is CASRAGVEGGAFF.

This clonotype was picked up many times. The gene calls are TRBV12-3 or TRBV12-4 and TRBJ1-1, with D possibly matching TRBD1 (6 bases). The CDR3 sequence is 13 residues long. Between the trimmed V and J ends, which lost 9 bases and 3 bases, there was a span of 14 bases. CDR3 amino acids: CASTEGVYTEAFF. The CDR3 DNA follows: TGTGCCAGTACCGAGGGGGTGTACACTGAAGCTTTCTTT.

This clonotype occurred many times. The V gene is TRBV20-1, the J gene TRBJ2-7; D gene uncertain. There are 15 residues in the CDR3. From germline, CDR1 is DFQATT and CDR2 SNEGSKA (reference sequence). Trimming took 0 bases from V and 2 from J, leaving 14 bases between them. The CDR3 spells CSAREGLEIPYEQYF. CDR3 nucleotide sequence: TGCAGTGCTAGAGAAGGATTGGAGATCCCCTACGAGCAGTACTTC.

This chain uses TRBV18 with TRBJ2-5, with D unclear. Per the germline V gene, CDR1 is KGHSH and CDR2 is LQKENI. The length of the CDR3 is 13 residues. Trimming took 0 bases from V and 2 from J, leaving 4 bases between them. The DNA of the CDR3 is TGTGCCAGCTCACCACCGGGACAAGAGACCCAGTACTTC. The encoded protein is CASSPPGQETQYF. The complete variable domain, with remaining parts taken from reference TRBV18 and TRBJ2-5, reads NAGVMQNPRHLVRRRGQEARLRCSPMKGHSHVYWYRQLPEEGLKFMVYLQKENIIDESGMPKERFSAEFPKEGPSILRIQQVVRGDSAAYFCASSPPGQETQYFGPGTRLLVL.

This clonotype appeared many times. The chain is built from TRBV7-9 and TRBJ1-4; D ambiguous. The germline V gene has CDR1 SEHNR and CDR2 FQNEAQ (reference sequence). The CDR3 consists of 12 residues. Trimming took off 1 base at V and 13 bases at J, with 10 bases between the two ends. As DNA, the CDR3 is TGTGCCAGCAGCTTAGAGACCTCACCACTGTTTTTT. Translating it yields CASSLETSPLFF.